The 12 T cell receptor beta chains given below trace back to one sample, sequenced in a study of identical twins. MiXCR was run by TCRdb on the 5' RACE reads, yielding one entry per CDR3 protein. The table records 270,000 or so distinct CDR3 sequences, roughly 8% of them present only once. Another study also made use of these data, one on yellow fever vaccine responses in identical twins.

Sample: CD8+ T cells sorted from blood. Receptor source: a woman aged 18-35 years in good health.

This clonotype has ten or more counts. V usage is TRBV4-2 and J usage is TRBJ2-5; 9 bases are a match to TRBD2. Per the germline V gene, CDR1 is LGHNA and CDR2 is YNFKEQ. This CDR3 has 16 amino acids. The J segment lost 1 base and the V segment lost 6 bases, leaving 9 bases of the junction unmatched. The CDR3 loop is CASRPLAGALQETQYF. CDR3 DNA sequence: TGTGCCAGCAGACCATTAGCGGGGGCCCTCCAAGAGACCCAGTACTTC.

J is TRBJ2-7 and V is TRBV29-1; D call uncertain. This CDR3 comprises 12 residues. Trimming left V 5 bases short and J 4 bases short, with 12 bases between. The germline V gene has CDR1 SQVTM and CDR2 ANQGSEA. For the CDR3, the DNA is TGCAGCGTTATCCAGAGCGATTACGAGCAGTACTTC. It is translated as CSVIQSDYEQYF.

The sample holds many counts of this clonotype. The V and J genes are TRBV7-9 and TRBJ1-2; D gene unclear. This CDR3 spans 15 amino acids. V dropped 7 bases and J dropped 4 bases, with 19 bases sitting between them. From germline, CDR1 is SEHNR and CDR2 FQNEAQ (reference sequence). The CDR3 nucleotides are TGTGCCAGCATCCTTAGCGCGAATCGAAGCTATGGCTACACCTTC. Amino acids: CASILSANRSYGYTF.

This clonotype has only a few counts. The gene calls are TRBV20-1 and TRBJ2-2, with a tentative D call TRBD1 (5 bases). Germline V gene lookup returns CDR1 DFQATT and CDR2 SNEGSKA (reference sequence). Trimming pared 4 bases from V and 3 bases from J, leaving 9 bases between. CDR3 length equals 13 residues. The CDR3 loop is CSAISGHTGELFF. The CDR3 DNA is TGCAGTGCTATTTCAGGGCACACCGGGGAGCTGTTTTTT.

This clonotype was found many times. CDR3 bases: TGTGCCAGCACCTTGGGGGTCGGTGAGCAGTTCTTC. Protein sequence: CASTLGVGEQFF. The gene calls are TRBV12-3 or TRBV12-4 and TRBJ2-1; D tentatively reads TRBD1 or TRBD2 (5 bases each). Trimming left V 7 bases short and J 9 bases short, with 13 bases between. The CDR3 is 12 residues long.

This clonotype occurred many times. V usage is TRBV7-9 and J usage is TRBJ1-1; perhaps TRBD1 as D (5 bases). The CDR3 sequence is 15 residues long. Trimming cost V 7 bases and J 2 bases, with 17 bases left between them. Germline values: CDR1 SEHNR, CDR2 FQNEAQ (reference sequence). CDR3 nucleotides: TGTGCCAGCATCAAATGGGCAGGGAGTAACACTGAAGCTTTCTTT. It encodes CASIKWAGSNTEAFF.

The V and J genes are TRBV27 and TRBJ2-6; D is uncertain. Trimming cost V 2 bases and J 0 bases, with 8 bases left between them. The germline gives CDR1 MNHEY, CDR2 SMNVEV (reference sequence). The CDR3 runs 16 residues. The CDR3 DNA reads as TGTGCCAGCAGTTTAAACAGCCCCTCTGGGGCCAACGTCCTGACTTTC. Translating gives CASSLNSPSGANVLTF. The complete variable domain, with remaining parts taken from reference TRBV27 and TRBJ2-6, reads EAQVTQNPRYLITVTGKKLTVTCSQNMNHEYMSWYRQDPGLGLRQIYYSMNVEVTDKGDVPEGYKVSRKEKRNFPLILESPSPNQTSLYFCASSLNSPSGANVLTFGAGSRLTVL.

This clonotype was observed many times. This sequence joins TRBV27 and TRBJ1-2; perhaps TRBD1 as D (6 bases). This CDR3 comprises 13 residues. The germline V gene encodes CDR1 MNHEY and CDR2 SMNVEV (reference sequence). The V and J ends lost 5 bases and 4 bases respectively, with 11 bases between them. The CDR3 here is CASSPQGPYGYTF. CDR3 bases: TGTGCCAGCAGTCCGCAGGGGCCCTATGGCTACACCTTC.

CDR3 amino acids: CASSPVVAATDTQYF. CDR3 DNA: TGTGCCAGCAGCCCCGTGGTAGCGGCCACAGATACGCAGTATTTT. This chain connects TRBV6-1 to TRBJ2-3; possibly TRBD2 for D (6 bases). The CDR3 consists of 15 residues. Trimming removed 6 bases at V and 2 bases at J, with 15 bases between. CDR1 is MNHNS, CDR2 SASEGT, per germline.

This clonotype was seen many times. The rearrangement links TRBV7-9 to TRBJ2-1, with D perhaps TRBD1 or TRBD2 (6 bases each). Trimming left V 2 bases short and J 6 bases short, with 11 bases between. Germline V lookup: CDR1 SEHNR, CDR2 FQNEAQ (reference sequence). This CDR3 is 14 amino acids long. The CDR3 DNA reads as TGTGCCAGCAGCTTATCGGGGGCGGGCAATGAGCAGTTCTTC. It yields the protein CASSLSGAGNEQFF.

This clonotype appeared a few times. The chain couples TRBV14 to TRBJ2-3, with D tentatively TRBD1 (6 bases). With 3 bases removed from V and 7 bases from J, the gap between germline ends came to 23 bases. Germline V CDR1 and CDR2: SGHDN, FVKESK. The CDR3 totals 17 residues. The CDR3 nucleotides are TGTGCCAGCAGCCACCCCTCGGACAGAGTGTTCAGGAATACGCAGTATTTT. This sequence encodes CASSHPSDRVFRNTQYF.

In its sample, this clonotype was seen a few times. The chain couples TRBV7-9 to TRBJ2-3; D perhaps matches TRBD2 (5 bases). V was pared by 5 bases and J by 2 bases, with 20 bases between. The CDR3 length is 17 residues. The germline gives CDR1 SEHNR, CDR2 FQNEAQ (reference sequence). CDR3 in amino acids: CASSPTSHGDFTDTQYF. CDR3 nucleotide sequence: TGTGCCAGCAGCCCCACGTCGCACGGGGATTTCACAGATACGCAGTATTTT.